The rows below give T cell receptor beta chains drawn from one sample of a study of Ad26.COV2.S vaccination and SARS-CoV-2 variants. Clones were read by immunoSEQ multiplex PCR, and TCRdb kept only the in-frame ones, dropping some. The data show roughly 320,000 clones, approximately 86% seen once. Sequenced here: peripheral blood, sampled in a trial of Ad26.COV2.S vaccine versus placebo. Source of these receptors: a person between 18 and 59 years old who received the Ad26.COV2.S COVID-19 vaccine or a placebo. Both conserved end residues are trimmed from each CDR3. The D gene is left open where the match is weak.

d_call | v_call | cdr3_aa
NA | TRBV28 | ASSSSSSGNTIY
TRBD1 | TRBV9 | ASSAMGQGGEKLF
NA | TRBV5-1 | ASSLEVGEVGELF
NA | TRBV5-4 | ASSATPSYEQY
NA | TRBV5-1 | ASSLAGEYGYT
NA | TRBV28 | ASSRDSSYSYNEQF
NA | TRBV27 | ASSFRTPGHQSTDTQY
NA | TRBV4-1 | ASSQNLAEQY
NA | TRBV19 | ASSIMGGVAQPQH
NA | TRBV7-2 | ASSLQGISTDTQY
NA | TRBV2 | ASSERRGDETQY
NA | TRBV3-1/TRBV3-2 | ASSQELSDWGGNTIY
NA | TRBV7-9 | ASSFGNDNQPQH
NA | TRBV5-1 | ASSLVAGEQY
TRBD1 | TRBV2 | ASKKPGQGGTQY
NA | TRBV18 | ASSQSGVAGYGYT
TRBD1 | TRBV5-5 | ASRADRVRGYT
TRBD1 | TRBV6-5 | ASSYDRGRETQY
NA | TRBV19 | ASKLQASNEKLF
TRBD1 | TRBV3-1/TRBV3-2 | ASSQHPGQAYEQY
NA | TRBV19 | ASSGIGPLIAKNIQY
TRBD2 | TRBV4-1 | ASSPRVGGNYEQY